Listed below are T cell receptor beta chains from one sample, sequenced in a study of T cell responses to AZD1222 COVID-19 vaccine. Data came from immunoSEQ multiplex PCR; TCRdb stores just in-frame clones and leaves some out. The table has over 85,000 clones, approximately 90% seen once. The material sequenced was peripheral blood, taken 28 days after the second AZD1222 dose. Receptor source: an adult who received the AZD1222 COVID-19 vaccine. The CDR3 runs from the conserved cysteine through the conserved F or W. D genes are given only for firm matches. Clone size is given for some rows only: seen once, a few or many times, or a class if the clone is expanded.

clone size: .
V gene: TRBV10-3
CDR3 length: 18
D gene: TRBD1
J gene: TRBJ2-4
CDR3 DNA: TGTGCCATCAGTGATACGGCGGGACAGGGGTATTCCAAAAACATTCAGTACTTC
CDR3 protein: CAISDTAGQGYSKNIQYF

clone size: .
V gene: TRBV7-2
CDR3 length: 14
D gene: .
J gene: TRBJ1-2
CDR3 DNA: TGTGCCAGCACCCAAGGGTCGAGAGACTATGGCTACACCTTC
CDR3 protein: CASTQGSRDYGYTF

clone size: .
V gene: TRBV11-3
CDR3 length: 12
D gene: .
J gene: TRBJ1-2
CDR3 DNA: TGTGCCAGCAGCCATTACAGGGACGGCTACACCTTC
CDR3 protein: CASSHYRDGYTF

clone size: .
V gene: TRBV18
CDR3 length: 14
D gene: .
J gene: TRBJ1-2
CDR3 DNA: TGTGCCAGCTCACCCGCCAGGGACGCCTATGGCTACACCTTC
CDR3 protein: CASSPARDAYGYTF

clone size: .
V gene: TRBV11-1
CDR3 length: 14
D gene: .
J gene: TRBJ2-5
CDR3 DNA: TGTGCCAGCAGCTTAAAGGGCGGGTGGGAGACCCAGTACTTC
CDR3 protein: CASSLKGGWETQYF

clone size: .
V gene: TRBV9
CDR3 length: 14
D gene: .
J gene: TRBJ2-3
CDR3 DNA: TGTGCCAGCAGCGTAGGGGGGCGCACAGATACGCAGTATTTT
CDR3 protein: CASSVGGRTDTQYF

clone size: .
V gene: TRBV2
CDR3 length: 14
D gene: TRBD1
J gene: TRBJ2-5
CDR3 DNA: TGTGCCAGCAGGCGACAGGGAATTTCGGAGACCCAGTACTTC
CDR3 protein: CASRRQGISETQYF

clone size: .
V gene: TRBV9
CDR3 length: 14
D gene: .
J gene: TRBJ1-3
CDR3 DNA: TGTGCCAGCAGCCCGGACACCTCTGGAAACACCATATATTTT
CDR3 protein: CASSPDTSGNTIYF

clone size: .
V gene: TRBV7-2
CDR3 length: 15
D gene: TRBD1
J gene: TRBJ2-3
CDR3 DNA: TGTGCCAGCAGCTTCTCACGACAGGGATTGTATACGCAGTATTTT
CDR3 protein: CASSFSRQGLYTQYF

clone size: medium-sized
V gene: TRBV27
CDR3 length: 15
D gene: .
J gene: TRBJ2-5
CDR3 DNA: TGTGCCAGCAGTCTCTCCGGGACCCACGGGGAGACCCAGTACTTC
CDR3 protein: CASSLSGTHGETQYF

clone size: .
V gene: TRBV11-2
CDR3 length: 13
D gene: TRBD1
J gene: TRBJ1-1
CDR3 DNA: TGTGCCAGCAGCCGGGGACAGCGGGAGCAAGCTTTCTTT
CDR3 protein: CASSRGQREQAFF

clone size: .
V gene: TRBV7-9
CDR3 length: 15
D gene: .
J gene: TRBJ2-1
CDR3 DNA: TGTGCCAGCAGCTATCAGATATACTCCTACAATGAGCAGTTCTTC
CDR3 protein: CASSYQIYSYNEQFF

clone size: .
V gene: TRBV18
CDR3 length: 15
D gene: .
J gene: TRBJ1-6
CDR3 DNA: TGTGCCAGCTCACCAGCTTACGGGGGTGATTCACCCCTCCACTTT
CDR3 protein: CASSPAYGGDSPLHF

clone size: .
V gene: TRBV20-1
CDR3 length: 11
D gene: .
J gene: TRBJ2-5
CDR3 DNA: TGCAGTGCATGGACAGAAGAGACCCAGTACTTC
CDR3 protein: CSAWTEETQYF

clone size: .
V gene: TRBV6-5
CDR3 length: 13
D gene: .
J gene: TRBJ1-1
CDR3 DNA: TGTGCCAGCACCAGGGGACAGAACACTGAAGCTTTCTTT
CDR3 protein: CASTRGQNTEAFF

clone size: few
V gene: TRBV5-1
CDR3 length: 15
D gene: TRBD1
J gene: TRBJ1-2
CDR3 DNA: TGCGCCAGCAGCCCACGGGACAGGGCCTTTAATAGCTACACCTTC
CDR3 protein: CASSPRDRAFNSYTF

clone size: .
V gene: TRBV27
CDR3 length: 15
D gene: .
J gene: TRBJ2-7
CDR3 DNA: TGTGCCAGCAGACACTCGGGACTCCTCTCCTACGAGCAGTACTTC
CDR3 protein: CASRHSGLLSYEQYF

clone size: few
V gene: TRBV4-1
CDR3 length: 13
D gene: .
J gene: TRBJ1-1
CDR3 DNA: TGCGCCAGCGGAAAAGGGGGGGGGACTGAAGCTTTCTTT
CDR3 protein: CASGKGGGTEAFF

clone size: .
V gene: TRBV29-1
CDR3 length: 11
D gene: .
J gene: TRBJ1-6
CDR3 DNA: TGCAGCGTGGGGGAGAATTCACCCCTCCACTTT
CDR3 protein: CSVGENSPLHF

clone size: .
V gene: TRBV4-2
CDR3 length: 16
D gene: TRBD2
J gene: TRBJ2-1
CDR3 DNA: TGTGCCAGCAGCCAAGCGCCGGTAGCGGGAGACAATGAGCAGTTCTTC
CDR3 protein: CASSQAPVAGDNEQFF

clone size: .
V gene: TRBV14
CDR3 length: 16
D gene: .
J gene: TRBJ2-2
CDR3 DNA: TGTGCCAGCAGCCAAGAAATGGGGTTAGGGACCGGGGAGCTGTTTTTT
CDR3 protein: CASSQEMGLGTGELFF

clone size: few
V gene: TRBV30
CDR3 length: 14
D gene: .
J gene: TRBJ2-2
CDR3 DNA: TGTGCCTGGAGTGGGACTGGGAACACCGGGGAGCTGTTTTTT
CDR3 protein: CAWSGTGNTGELFF

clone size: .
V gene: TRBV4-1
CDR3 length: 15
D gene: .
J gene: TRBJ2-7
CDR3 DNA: TGCGCCAGCAGCCCCAGGGTGGGGGGCCCCTACGAGCAGTACTTC
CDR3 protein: CASSPRVGGPYEQYF

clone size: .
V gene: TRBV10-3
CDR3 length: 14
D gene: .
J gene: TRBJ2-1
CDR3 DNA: TGTGCCATCAGGAGCAGGGATATGTCCAATGAGCAGTTCTTC
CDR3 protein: CAIRSRDMSNEQFF

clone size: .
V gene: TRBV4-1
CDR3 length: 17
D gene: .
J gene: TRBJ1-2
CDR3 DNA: TGCGCCAGCAGCCAAGAGGGGTGGACACGGTTGAACTATGGCTACACCTTC
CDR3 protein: CASSQEGWTRLNYGYTF

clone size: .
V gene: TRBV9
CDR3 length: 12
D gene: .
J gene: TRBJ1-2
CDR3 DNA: TGTGCCAGCAGCGTAGACGGGTTCGGCTACACCTTC
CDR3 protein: CASSVDGFGYTF

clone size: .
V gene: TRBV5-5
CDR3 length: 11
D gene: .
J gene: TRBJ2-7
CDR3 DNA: TGTGCCAGCAGCTCTGGCTACGAGCAGTACTTC
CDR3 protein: CASSSGYEQYF

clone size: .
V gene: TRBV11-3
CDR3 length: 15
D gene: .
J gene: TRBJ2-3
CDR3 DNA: TGTGCCAGCAACCGGAGGTCAGGCAGCACAGATACGCAGTATTTT
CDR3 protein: CASNRRSGSTDTQYF

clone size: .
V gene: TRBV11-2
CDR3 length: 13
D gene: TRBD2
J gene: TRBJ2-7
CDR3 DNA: TGTGCCAGCATAGCGGGAGATGGCTACGAGCAGTACTTC
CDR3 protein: CASIAGDGYEQYF

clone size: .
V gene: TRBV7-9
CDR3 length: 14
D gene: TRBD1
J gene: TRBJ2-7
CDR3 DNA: TGTGCCAGCCGTAAAGGGGACAGTCCCTACGAGCAGTACTTC
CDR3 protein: CASRKGDSPYEQYF

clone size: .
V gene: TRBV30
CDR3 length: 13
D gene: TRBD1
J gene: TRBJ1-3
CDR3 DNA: TGTGCCTGGTACAGGGGGTCTGGAAACACCATATATTTT
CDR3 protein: CAWYRGSGNTIYF

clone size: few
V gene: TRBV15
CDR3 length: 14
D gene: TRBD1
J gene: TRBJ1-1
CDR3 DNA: TGTGCCACCAGCAGACAGGGGGCAGGCACTGAAGCTTTCTTT
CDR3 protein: CATSRQGAGTEAFF

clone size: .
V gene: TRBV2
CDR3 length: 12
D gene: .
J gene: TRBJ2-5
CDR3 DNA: TGTGCCAGCAGTGAAAACCTCGAGACCCAGTACTTC
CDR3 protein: CASSENLETQYF

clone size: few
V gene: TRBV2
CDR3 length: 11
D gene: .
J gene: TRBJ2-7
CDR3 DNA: TGTGCCAGCAGTTCAGGGAGTGAGCAGTACTTC
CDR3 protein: CASSSGSEQYF

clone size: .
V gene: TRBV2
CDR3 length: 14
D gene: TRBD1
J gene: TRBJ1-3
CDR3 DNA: TGTGCCAGCAGCCCCGGGACAGCCGGAAACACCATATATTTT
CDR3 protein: CASSPGTAGNTIYF

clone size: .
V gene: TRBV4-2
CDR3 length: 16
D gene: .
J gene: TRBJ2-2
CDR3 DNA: TGTGCCAGCAGCCAAGCGGACAGTTCGCTCGGCGGGGAGCTGTTTTTT
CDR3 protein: CASSQADSSLGGELFF

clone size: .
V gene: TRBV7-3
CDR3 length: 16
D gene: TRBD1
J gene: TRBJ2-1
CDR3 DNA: TGTGCCAGCAGCCCTCGGACAGGGGGCCTCTACAATGAGCAGTTCTTC
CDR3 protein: CASSPRTGGLYNEQFF

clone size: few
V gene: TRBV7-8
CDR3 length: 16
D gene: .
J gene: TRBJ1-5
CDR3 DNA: TGTGCCAGCAGCCCTACTTCAGGGTTTGCAGGACAGCCCCAGCATTTT
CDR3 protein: CASSPTSGFAGQPQHF

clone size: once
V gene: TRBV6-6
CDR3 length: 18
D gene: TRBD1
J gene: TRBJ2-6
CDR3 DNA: TGTGCCAGCAGTCCTACGGGACAGCGAAGTGCTGGGGCCAACGTCCTGACTTTC
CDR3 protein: CASSPTGQRSAGANVLTF

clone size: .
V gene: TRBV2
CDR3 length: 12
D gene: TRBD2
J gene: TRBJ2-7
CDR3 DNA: TGTGCCAGCAGTACTAGCGCCTACGAGCAGTACTTC
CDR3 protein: CASSTSAYEQYF

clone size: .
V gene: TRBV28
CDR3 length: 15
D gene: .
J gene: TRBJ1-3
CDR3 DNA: TGTGCCAGCCGCGGGGTATGGAGCTCTGGAAACACCATATATTTT
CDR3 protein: CASRGVWSSGNTIYF

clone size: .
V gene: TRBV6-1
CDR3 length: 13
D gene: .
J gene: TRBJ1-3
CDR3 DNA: TGTGCCAGCAGTGAAGCCTGGGCAAACACCATATATTTT
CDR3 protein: CASSEAWANTIYF

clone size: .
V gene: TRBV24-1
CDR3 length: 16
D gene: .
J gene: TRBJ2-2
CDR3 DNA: TGTGCCACCAGTGACCCTTACAGGGTTCCTAGAGGGGAGCTGTTTTTT
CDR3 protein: CATSDPYRVPRGELFF

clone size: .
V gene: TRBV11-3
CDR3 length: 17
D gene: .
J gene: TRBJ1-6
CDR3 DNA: TGTGCCAGCAGCTTAGAATGGGGGAGCTCCTATAATTCACCCCTCCACTTT
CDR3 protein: CASSLEWGSSYNSPLHF

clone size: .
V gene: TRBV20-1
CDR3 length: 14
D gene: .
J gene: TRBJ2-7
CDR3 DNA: TGCAGTGCTAGTTTGGGGGGCACATCCTACGAGCAGTACTTC
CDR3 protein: CSASLGGTSYEQYF

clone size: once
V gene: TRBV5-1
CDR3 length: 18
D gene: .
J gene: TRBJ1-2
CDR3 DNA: TGCGCCAGCAGCTTGACGGCCCGAAAGGGGGGGGATTACTATGGCTACACCTTC
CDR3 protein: CASSLTARKGGDYYGYTF

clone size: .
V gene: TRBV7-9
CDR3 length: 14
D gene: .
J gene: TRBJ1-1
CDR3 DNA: TGTGCCAGCAGCTTCACAGGGATGAACACTGAAGCTTTCTTT
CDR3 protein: CASSFTGMNTEAFF

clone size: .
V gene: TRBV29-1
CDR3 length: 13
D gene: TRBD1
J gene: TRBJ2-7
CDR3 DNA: TGCAGCTTCCGGGACAGGGTCTCCTACGAGCAGTACTTC
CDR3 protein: CSFRDRVSYEQYF

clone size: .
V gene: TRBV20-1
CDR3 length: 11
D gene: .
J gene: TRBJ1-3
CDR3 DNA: TGCAGTGCCCCGCGCGGAAACACCATATATTTT
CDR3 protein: CSAPRGNTIYF

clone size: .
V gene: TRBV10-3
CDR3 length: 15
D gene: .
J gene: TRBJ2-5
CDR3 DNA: TGTGCCATCAGTGAGTCGGACAGATTTGGAGAGACCCAGTACTTC
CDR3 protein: CAISESDRFGETQYF

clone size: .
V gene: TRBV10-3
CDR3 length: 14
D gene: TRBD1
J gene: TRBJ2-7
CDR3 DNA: TGTGCCATCAGTGAGGGACAGGGGGCCTACGAGCAGTACTTC
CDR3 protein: CAISEGQGAYEQYF

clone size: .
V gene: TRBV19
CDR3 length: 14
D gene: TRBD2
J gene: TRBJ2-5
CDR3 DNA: TGTGCCAGTAGTATGGGACTAGGTTTGGAGACCCAGTACTTC
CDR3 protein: CASSMGLGLETQYF

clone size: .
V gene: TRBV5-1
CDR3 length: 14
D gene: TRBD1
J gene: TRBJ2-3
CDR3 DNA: TGCGCCAGCAGCACCGGGACAGGGGATGATACGCAGTATTTT
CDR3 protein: CASSTGTGDDTQYF

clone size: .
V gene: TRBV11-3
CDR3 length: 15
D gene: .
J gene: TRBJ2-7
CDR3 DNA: TGTGCCAGCAGCACTTCCGGGACCGAGACCTACGAGCAGTACTTC
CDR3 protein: CASSTSGTETYEQYF

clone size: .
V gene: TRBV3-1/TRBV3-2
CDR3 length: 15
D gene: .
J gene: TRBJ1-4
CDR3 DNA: TGTGCCAGCAGCCAAGATCTGAAGGGGTTTGAAAAACTGTTTTTT
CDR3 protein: CASSQDLKGFEKLFF